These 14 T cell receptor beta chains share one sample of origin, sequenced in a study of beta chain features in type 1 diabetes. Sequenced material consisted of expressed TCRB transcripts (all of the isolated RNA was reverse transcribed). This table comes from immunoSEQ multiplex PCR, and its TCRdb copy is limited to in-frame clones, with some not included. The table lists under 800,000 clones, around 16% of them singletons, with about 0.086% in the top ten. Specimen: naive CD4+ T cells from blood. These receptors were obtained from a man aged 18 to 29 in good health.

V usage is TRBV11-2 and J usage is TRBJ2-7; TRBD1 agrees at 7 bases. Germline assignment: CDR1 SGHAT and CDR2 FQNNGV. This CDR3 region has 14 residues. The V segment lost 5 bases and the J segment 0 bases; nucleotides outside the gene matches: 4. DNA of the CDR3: TGTGCCAGCAGCCAGGACAGGATCTCCTACGAGCAGTACTTC. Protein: CASSQDRISYEQYF.

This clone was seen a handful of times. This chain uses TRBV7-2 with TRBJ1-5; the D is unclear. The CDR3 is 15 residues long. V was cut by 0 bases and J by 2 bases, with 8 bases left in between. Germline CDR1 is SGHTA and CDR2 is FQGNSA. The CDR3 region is CASSLAGDGNQPQHF. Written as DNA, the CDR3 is TGTGCCAGCAGCTTAGCTGGGGATGGCAATCAGCCCCAGCATTTT. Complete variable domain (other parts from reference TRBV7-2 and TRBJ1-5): GAGVSQSPSNKVTEKGKDVELRCDPISGHTALYWYRQSLGQGLEFLIYFQGNSAPDKSGLPSDRFSAERTGGSVSTLTIQRTQQEDSAVYLCASSLAGDGNQPQHFGDGTRLSIL.

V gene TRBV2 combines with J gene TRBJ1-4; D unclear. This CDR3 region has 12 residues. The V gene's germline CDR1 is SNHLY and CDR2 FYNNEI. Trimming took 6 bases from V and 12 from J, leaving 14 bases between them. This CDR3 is CASRATGRELFF. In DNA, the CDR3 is TGTGCCAGCAGAGCCACTGGAAGGGAACTGTTTTTT.

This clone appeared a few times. The CDR3 coding sequence is TGTGCCAGCAGCCGCCGTGCCGGGACAGCCACCTATGGCTACACCTTC. Encoded protein: CASSRRAGTATYGYTF. The chain employs TRBV7-8 and TRBJ1-2, with 7 bases aligning to TRBD1. The trim removed 5 bases at V and 4 bases at J, leaving 13 bases unmatched. Looked up from germline, CDR1 is SGHVS and CDR2 is FQNEAQ. CDR3 length: 16 amino acids. Combining the CDR3 with reference TRBV7-8 and TRBJ1-2 gives the whole variable domain GAGVSQSPRYKVAKRGQDVALRCDPISGHVSLFWYQQALGQGPEFLTYFQNEAQLDKSGLPSDRFFAERPEGSVSTLKIQRTQQEDSAVYLCASSRRAGTATYGYTFGSGTRLTVV.

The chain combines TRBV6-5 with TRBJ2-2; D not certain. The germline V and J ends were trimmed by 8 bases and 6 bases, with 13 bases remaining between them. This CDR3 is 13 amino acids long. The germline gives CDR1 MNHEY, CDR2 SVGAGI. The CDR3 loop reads CASHLRSAGELFF. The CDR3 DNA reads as TGTGCCAGCCACCTCCGATCAGCCGGGGAGCTGTTTTTT.

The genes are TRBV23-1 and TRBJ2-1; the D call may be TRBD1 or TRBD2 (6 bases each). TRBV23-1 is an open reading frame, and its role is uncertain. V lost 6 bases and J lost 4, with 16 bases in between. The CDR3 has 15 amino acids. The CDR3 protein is CASSPSGALYNEQFF. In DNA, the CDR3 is TGCGCCAGCAGCCCGTCGGGGGCCTTGTACAATGAGCAGTTCTTC.

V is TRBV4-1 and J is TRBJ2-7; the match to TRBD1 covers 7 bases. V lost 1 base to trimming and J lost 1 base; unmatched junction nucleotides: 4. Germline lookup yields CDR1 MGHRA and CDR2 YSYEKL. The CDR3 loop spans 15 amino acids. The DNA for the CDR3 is TGCGCCAGCAGCCAAGCCAACAGGGGTTCCTACGAGCAGTACTTC. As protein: CASSQANRGSYEQYF.

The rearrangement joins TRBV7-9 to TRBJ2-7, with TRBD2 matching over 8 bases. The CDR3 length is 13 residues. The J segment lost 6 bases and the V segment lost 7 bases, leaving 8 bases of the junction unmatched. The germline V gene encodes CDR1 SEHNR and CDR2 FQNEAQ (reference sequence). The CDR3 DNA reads TGTGCCAGCACCTCGGGAGGGGGAACCGAGCAGTACTTC. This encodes CASTSGGGTEQYF.

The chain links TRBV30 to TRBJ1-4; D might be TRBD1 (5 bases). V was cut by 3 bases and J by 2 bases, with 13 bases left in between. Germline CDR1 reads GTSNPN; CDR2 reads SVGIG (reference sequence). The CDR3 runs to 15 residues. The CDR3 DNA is TGTGCCTGGAGGAACAGGCGACCGACTAATGAAAAACTGTTTTTT. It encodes CAWRNRRPTNEKLFF.

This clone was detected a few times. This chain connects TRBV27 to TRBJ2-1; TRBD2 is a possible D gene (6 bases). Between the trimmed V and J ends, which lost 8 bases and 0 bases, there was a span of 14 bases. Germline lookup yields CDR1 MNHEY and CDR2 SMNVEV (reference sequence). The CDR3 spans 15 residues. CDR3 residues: CASLRRAFSYNEQFF. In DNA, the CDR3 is TGTGCCAGCCTCAGGAGGGCCTTCTCCTACAATGAGCAGTTCTTC.

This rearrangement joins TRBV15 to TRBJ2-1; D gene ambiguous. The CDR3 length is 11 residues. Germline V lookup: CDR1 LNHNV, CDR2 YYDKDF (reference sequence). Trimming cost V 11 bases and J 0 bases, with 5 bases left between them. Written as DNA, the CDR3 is TGTGCCGTGGGCTCCTACAATGAGCAGTTCTTC. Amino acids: CAVGSYNEQFF.

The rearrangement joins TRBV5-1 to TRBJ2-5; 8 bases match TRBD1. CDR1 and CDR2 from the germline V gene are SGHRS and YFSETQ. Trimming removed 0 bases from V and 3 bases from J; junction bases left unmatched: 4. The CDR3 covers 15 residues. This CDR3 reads CASSLVTGDKETQYF. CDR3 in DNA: TGCGCCAGCAGCTTGGTGACAGGGGACAAAGAGACCCAGTACTTC.

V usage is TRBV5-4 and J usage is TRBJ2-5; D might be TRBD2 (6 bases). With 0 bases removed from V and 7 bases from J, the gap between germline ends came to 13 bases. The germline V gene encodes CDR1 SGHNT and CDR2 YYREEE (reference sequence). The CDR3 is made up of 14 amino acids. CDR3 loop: CASSLESSGGTQYF. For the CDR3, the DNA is TGTGCCAGCAGCTTGGAGTCGTCCGGGGGGACCCAGTACTTC.

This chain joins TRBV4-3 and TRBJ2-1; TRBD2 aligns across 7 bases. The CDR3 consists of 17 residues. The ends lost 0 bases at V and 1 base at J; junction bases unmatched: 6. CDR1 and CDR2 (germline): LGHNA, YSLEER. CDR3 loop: CASSQEVGSGSYNEQFF. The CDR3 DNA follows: TGCGCCAGCAGCCAAGAGGTTGGTAGCGGGTCCTACAATGAGCAGTTCTTC.